These 14 T cell receptor beta chains were sequenced from one sample in a study of cytomegalovirus exposure and HLA in healthy donors. In the PCR, 60 Vbeta and 13 Jbeta primers were used. The assay was immunoSEQ multiplex PCR, and TCRdb's table has in-frame clones only and misses some. The table has under 150,000 clones, about 84% seen once; the top ten hold 3.4%. The sample comprised PBMCs. The receptors were gathered from a male donor in good health and CMV-seronegative.

V gene TRBV19 combines with J gene TRBJ1-2; D is possibly TRBD1 (6 bases). The germline V and J ends were trimmed by 5 bases and 4 bases, with 23 bases remaining between them. This CDR3 has 17 amino acids. Looked up from germline, CDR1 is LNHDA and CDR2 is SQIVND (reference sequence). Here the CDR3 DNA reads TGTGCCAGTAGTCCATCGCCACAGGGTTTCAGATTCTATGGCTACACCTTC. It specifies CASSPSPQGFRFYGYTF.

The chain joins TRBV7-9 to TRBJ1-1; 9 bases are a match to TRBD1. The CDR3 sequence is 14 residues long. Trimming at V came to 5 bases and at J to 4 bases, leaving 5 bases not matched to a gene. Germline values: CDR1 SEHNR, CDR2 FQNEAQ (reference sequence). The CDR3 DNA reads as TGTGCCAGCAGCACAACAGGGGGCCTCACTGAAGCTTTCTTT. Residues: CASSTTGGLTEAFF.

J is TRBJ2-2 and V is TRBV11-2, with 8 bases fitting TRBD2. The CDR3 consists of 16 residues. CDR1 SGHAT and CDR2 FQNNGV come from the germline V gene. The ends lost 4 bases at V and 0 bases at J; junction bases unmatched: 4. CDR3 region: CASSSRLASNTGELFF. CDR3 DNA: TGTGCCAGCAGCTCTCGACTAGCGTCGAACACCGGGGAGCTGTTTTTT.

This clone was counted a single time. The J gene is TRBJ1-3, the V gene TRBV7-2, with D tentatively TRBD1 (6 bases). The CDR3 has 14 residues. Germline CDR1 is SGHTA and CDR2 is FQGNSA. Trimming pared 2 bases from V and 4 bases from J, leaving 9 bases between. Here the CDR3 reads CASSLQGIGNTIYF. The CDR3 DNA reads TGTGCCAGCAGCTTACAGGGGATAGGAAACACCATATATTTT.

The gene calls are TRBV7-3 and TRBJ1-1; the D is unclear. The V gene lost 4 bases and the J gene lost 0 bases, with 6 bases spanning the gap. This CDR3 is built from 13 residues. Germline V gene data show CDR1 as SGHTA and CDR2 as FQGTGA. The CDR3 sequence: CASSSGMNTEAFF. DNA of the CDR3: TGTGCCAGCAGCTCAGGCATGAACACTGAAGCTTTCTTT.

The chain has TRBV27 and TRBJ1-1; D remains unclear. The V gene lost 3 bases and the J gene lost 3 bases, with 11 bases spanning the gap. CDR1 and CDR2 (germline): MNHEY, SMNVEV (reference sequence). The CDR3 extends over 14 amino acids. The CDR3 spells CASSFEGVYTEAFF. Here the CDR3 DNA reads TGTGCCAGCAGTTTTGAGGGTGTTTACACTGAAGCTTTCTTT.

The chain employs TRBV7-3 and TRBJ1-2, with unresolved D. Between the trimmed V and J ends, which lost 1 base and 0 bases, there was a span of 15 bases. Germline assignment: CDR1 SGHTA and CDR2 FQGTGA. The CDR3 has 17 residues. The CDR3 sequence is CASSLIPLDPANYGYTF. The CDR3 DNA reads TGTGCCAGCAGCTTAATCCCGCTCGATCCAGCTAACTATGGCTACACCTTC.

As for this clone: Germline and junction disagree at one end, which may indicate a read error. The chain couples TRBV10-2 to TRBJ1-3, with 7 bases identical to TRBD1. There are 16 residues in the CDR3. The germline V gene encodes CDR1 WSHSY and CDR2 SAAADI. This CDR3 is CASSESPTGAGDTIYF. DNA for the CDR3: TGCGCCAGCAGTGAGTCCCCCACAGGGGCTGGAGACACCATATATTTT.

The V call is TRBV28, the J call TRBJ2-4; 7 bases are a match to TRBD1. Per the germline V gene, CDR1 is MDHEN and CDR2 is SYDVKM. Losses at the gene ends were 6 bases for V and 5 bases for J; bases not matched to a gene: 10. The CDR3 spans 15 residues. CDR3: CASSPRDRFQNIQYF. The CDR3, as DNA: TGTGCCAGCAGCCCAAGGGACAGATTCCAAAACATTCAGTACTTC.

The V and J genes are TRBV9 and TRBJ1-6; D is perhaps TRBD1 (6 bases). CDR3 length: 16 amino acids. Germline V gives CDR1 SGDLS, CDR2 YYNGEE. Trimming took off 0 bases at V and 7 bases at J, with 14 bases between the two ends. The CDR3 DNA follows: TGTGCCAGCAGCGTAGTGGGGGGGGCAAGCAATTCACCCCTCCACTTT. Its translation: CASSVVGGASNSPLHF.

The V call is TRBV9, the J call TRBJ1-1, with D tentatively TRBD1 (5 bases). Per germline, CDR1 SGDLS and CDR2 YYNGEE. The CDR3 totals 13 residues. V dropped 4 bases and J dropped 6 bases, with 13 bases sitting between them. CDR3 sequence reads: CASSWVGEAEAFF. The DNA of the CDR3 is TGTGCCAGCAGCTGGGTAGGGGAGGCTGAAGCTTTCTTT.

Regarding this clone: This sample includes further DNA sequences coding for the same CDR3. The chain has TRBV27 and TRBJ1-6; D is uncertain. The germline V gene encodes CDR1 MNHEY and CDR2 SMNVEV (reference sequence). The length of the CDR3 is 15 residues. The V end lost 2 bases, the J end lost 8 bases, and 13 bases lay between the germline ends. CDR3 protein: CASSLGRSTDSPLHF. The DNA of the CDR3 is TGTGCCAGCAGTTTAGGGAGATCTACCGATTCACCCCTCCACTTT.

The V call is TRBV19, the J call TRBJ2-7; 12 bases match TRBD2. V was pared by 6 bases and J by 0 bases, with 6 bases of the junction left unmatched. Per germline, CDR1 LNHDA and CDR2 SQIVND (reference sequence). The CDR3 loop spans 16 amino acids. CDR3 sequence: CASRLKTSGSSYEQYF. The CDR3 bases are TGTGCCAGTAGACTCAAGACTAGCGGGAGCTCCTACGAGCAGTACTTC. The full variable domain, completed using reference TRBV19 and TRBJ2-7, is DGGITQSPKYLFRKEGQNVTLSCEQNLNHDAMYWYRQDPGQGLRLIYYSQIVNDFQKGDIAEGYSVSREKKESFPLTVTSAQKNPTAFYLCASRLKTSGSSYEQYFGPGTRLTVT.

The rearrangement uses TRBV5-6 and TRBJ1-5; 12 bases match TRBD1. The CDR3 loop spans 19 amino acids. The germline gives CDR1 SGHDT, CDR2 YYEEEE. V lost 4 bases to trimming and J lost 2 bases; unmatched junction nucleotides: 13. DNA for the CDR3: TGTGCCAGCAGCAGTTCCCGGGACAGGGGGCCGTTGGGCAATCAGCCCCAGCATTTT. Residues: CASSSSRDRGPLGNQPQHF.